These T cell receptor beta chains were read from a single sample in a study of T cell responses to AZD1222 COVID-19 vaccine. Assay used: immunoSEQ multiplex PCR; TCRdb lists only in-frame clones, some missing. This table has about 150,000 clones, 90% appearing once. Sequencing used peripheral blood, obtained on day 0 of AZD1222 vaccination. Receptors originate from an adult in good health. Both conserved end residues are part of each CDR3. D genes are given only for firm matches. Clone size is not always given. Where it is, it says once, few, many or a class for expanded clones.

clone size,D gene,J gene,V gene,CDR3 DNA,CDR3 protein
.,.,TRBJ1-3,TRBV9,TGTGCCAGCACCCCGGGTACCTCTGGAAACACCATATATTTT,CASTPGTSGNTIYF
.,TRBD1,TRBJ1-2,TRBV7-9,TGTGCCAGCAGCTTAGTGCTATCTTGGGACAGAAATAACTATGGCTACACCTTC,CASSLVLSWDRNNYGYTF
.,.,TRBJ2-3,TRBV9,TGTGCCAGCAGCGTAGCTGATGGGCGGTGGGATACGCAGTATTTT,CASSVADGRWDTQYF
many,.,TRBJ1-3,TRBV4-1,TGCGCCAGCAGCAGGCCAGGTCGCGTACTGTCTGGAAACACCATATATTTT,CASSRPGRVLSGNTIYF
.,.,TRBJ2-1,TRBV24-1,TGTGCCACCAGTGATCCCCGGGGGGCGTCCTACAATGAGCAGTTCTTC,CATSDPRGASYNEQFF
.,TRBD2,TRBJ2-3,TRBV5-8,TGTGCCAGCAGCTCTTGGACTAGTTTTAGCACAGATACGCAGTATTTT,CASSSWTSFSTDTQYF
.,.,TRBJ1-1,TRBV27,TGTGCCAGCAGTCCCAAGGGCGCACGCTCCCCCATGTATGAAGCTTTCTTT,CASSPKGARSPMYEAFF
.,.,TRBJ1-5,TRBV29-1,TGCAGCGTGAGGGTAGCCTTAGATCAGCCCCAGCATTTT,CSVRVALDQPQHF
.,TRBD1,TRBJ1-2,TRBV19,TGTGCCAGTAGTATGCTGTGGGACAGTCTAAAAAACTATGGCTACACCTTC,CASSMLWDSLKNYGYTF
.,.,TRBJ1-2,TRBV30,TGTGCCTGGATCCACGACAGGTTGTATGGCTACACCTTC,CAWIHDRLYGYTF
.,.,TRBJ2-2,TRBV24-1,TGTGCCACCAGGCGCGGCGGGGTAGAGGGGACCGGGGAGCTGTTTTTT,CATRRGGVEGTGELFF
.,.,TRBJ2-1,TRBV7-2,TGTGCCAGCAGCTCGAGCTCCTACAATGAGCAGTTCTTC,CASSSSSYNEQFF
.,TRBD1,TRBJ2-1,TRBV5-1,TGCGCCAGCAGCTTGCAGCTTCCGGCGATGGACAGGGGTAACAATGAGCAGTTCTTC,CASSLQLPAMDRGNNEQFF
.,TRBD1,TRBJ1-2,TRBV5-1,TGCGCCAGCAGCGCCACGACAGGGAACTATGGCTACACCTTC,CASSATTGNYGYTF
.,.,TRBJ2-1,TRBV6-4,TGTGCCAGCAGGCCACAGGAAATGGGGGAGCAGTTCTTC,CASRPQEMGEQFF
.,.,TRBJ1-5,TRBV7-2,TGTGCCAGCAGCCTTTACCTTGGGAATCAGCCCCAGCATTTT,CASSLYLGNQPQHF
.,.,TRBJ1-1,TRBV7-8,TGTGCCAGCAGCAACCCGAGGGGGAGGACTGAAGCTTTCTTT,CASSNPRGRTEAFF
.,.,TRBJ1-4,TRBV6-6,TGTGCCAGTCGGGCCCCTGGGACAACTAATGAAAAACTGTTTTTT,CASRAPGTTNEKLFF
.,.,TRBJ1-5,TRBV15,TGTGCCACCAGCAGAGGATCCACAGTTAGCAATCAGCCCCAGCATTTT,CATSRGSTVSNQPQHF
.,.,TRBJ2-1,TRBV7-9,TGTGCCAGCAGCCCCCTTGGCACGGGACGCTACAATGAGCAGTTCTTC,CASSPLGTGRYNEQFF
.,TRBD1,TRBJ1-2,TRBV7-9,TGTGCCAGCAGCAGGACAGGGGGCGACTATGGCTACACCTTC,CASSRTGGDYGYTF
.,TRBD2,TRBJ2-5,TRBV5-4,TGTGCCAGCAGCACGATAGCGGGAGGAGGGGAGACCCAGTACTTC,CASSTIAGGGETQYF
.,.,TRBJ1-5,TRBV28,TGTGCCAGCAGCGGATCCGATAGCAATCAGCCCCAGCATTTT,CASSGSDSNQPQHF
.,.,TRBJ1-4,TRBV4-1,TGCGCCAGCAGCCAGGAGCAGGAGGGGTGGATGCGAAAACTGTTTTTT,CASSQEQEGWMRKLFF
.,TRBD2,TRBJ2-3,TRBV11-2,TGTGCCAGCAGCATCTACCCCCTAGCGGAGGGCACAGATACGCAGTATTTT,CASSIYPLAEGTDTQYF
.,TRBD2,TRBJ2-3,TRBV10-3,TGTGCCATCAGTGCATCGGTCGGGATAGCGGGAACAGATACGCAGTATTTT,CAISASVGIAGTDTQYF
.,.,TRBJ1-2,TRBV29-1,TGCAGCGCGACCGGGGATGACTATGGCTACACCTTC,CSATGDDYGYTF
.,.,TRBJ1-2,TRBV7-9,TGTGCCAGCAGCTCGGGACGGGATGGCTACACCTTC,CASSSGRDGYTF
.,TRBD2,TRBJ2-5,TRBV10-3,TGTGCCATCAAAGAAGGGACTAGCGGGGGGGCCGGGGAGACCCAGTACTTC,CAIKEGTSGGAGETQYF
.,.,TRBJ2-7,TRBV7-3,TGTGCCAGCAGCTTAAAAGGGGGCTACGAGCAGTACTTC,CASSLKGGYEQYF
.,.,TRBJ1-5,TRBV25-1,TGTGCCAGCAGTGACGGCAGGCAGCCCCAGCATTTT,CASSDGRQPQHF
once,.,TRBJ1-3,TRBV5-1,TGCGCCAGCAGCTTGGTGGCAGGGCTTGGAAACACCATATATTTT,CASSLVAGLGNTIYF
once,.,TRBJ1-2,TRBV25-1,TGTGCCAGCAGTGAAGGGGTCTATTATGGGGGCTACACCTTC,CASSEGVYYGGYTF
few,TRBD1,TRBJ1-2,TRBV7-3,TGTGCCAGCAGCCCCGGGACAGAGTATGGCTACACCTTC,CASSPGTEYGYTF
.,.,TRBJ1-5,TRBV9,TGTGCCAGCAGCCAGCGAGGCGACCAGCCCCAGCATTTT,CASSQRGDQPQHF
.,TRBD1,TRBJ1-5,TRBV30,TGTGCCTGGGCCCGGGACAGAGTTAATCAGCCCCAGCATTTT,CAWARDRVNQPQHF
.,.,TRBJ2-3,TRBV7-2,TGTGCCAGCAGCTTAATGGTGCCAGATACGCAGTATTTT,CASSLMVPDTQYF
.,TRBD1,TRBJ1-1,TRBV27,TGTGCCAGCAAGGACAGGGCCAGGACTGAAGCTTTCTTT,CASKDRARTEAFF
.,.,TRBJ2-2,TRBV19,TGTGCCAGTAGGTCGGTAGGAAACACCGGGGAGCTGTTTTTT,CASRSVGNTGELFF
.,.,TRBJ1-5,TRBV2,TGTGCCAGCAGTGAAGTTAGGATCAATCAGCCCCAGCATTTT,CASSEVRINQPQHF
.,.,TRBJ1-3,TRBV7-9,TGTGCCAGCAGCTTCTCAGGGTCCGGAAACACCATATATTTT,CASSFSGSGNTIYF
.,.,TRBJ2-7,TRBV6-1,TGTGCCAGCAGTGAACGTTGGCGACAGGCAATGAGGTACGAGCAGTACTTC,CASSERWRQAMRYEQYF
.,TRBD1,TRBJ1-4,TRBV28,TGTGCCAGCAGTTTGGGACAGGCCCAAAATGAAAAACTGTTTTTT,CASSLGQAQNEKLFF
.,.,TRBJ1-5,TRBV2,TGTGCCAGCCGGGGGCGCGGGGGCAATCAGCCCCAGCATTTT,CASRGRGGNQPQHF
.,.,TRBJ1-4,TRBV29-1,TGCAGCGAACGGGACGCCTTCGGAAAACTGTTTTTT,CSERDAFGKLFF
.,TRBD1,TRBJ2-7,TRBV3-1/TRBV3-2,TGTGCCAGCAGCCAATCTTACCAGACTCCCGGGACAGGTGGGGAGCAGTACTTC,CASSQSYQTPGTGGEQYF
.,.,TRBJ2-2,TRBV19,TGTGCCAGTAGTTCGGTTTGGACTGAGACGGCGAACACCGGGGAGCTGTTTTTT,CASSSVWTETANTGELFF
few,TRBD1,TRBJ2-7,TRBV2,TGTGCCAGCAGTCCGGGGACAGGCTCCTACGAGCAGTACTTC,CASSPGTGSYEQYF